The source of this TCR beta chain is a study of early T cells in non-severe SARS-CoV-2 infection (dated by TCRdb to the early 2020s). Turning to the overall study: Bulk RNA from unsorted whole blood was used for TCR sequencing, so alpha and beta chains could not be paired. Overall results and qualifications from the work: VDJdb matching was skewed toward anti-spike CD8 responses, so virus-specific expansions were likely underestimated and private and CD4 specificities were missed.

The study was a case-control design nested within a healthcare worker cohort in London, UK, with weekly nasopharyngeal swab PCR tests and blood sampling. Between 23 and 31 March 2020, the week of the UK lockdown, healthcare workers were enrolled and then followed up weekly for as long as 16 weeks. The cysteine opens and the phenylalanine closes a CDR3 of 15 amino acids. The CDR3 DNA has 45 bases and is translated from base 1. The germline V gene specifies MNHEY as CDR1 and SVGAGI as CDR2. The junction shows trimming of 4 bases on V and 6 bases on J, plus 16 bases between the germline ends. The sample holds many counts of this clonotype. Its target antigen remains unknown. No qualities accompany the bases; no much larger clone lies one base away. Preparation of the library involved 5' RACE. Data came from a NextSeq 500. The TCR library protocol attached unique molecular identifiers to individual cDNA molecules to correct for sequencing error and PCR bias. Both TCR alpha and beta chains were sequenced, and tight co-correlation was observed between alpha and beta sequence abundances in each sample. From the authors' description of their analysis: Decombinator V4 was used to annotate the V gene, J gene and CDR3 of the TCR sequences. TCRs were defined as expanded if a significant change between any two time points was detected under a Poisson model with p below 0.0001. TCR abundances were normalised to the total number of TCRs sequenced in each sample and reported as counts per million. TRAV1-2 paired with TRAJ12, TRAJ20 or TRAJ33 defined MAIT TCRs, while TRAV10 paired with TRAJ18 defined iNKT TCRs. VDJdb, accessed 1 November 2021, was searched for CMV, EBV and SARS-CoV-2 annotated TCRs, with TCRs annotated for multiple antigens excluded. TCRdb took the public reads, trimmed them with fastp at Q25, ran MiXCR for clone calling and kept in-frame beta chains. Here each entry gathers all rows of one CDR3 protein and keeps the most common genes and DNA. The V and J calls and clone size are TCRdb's, not the authors'. The sample profile shows fewer than 30,000 distinct CDR3 sequences; about 4.5% of them were found once. Of the sample, 15% to 17% falls within the top ten clones.

Sample: whole blood. The sequence was obtained from an adult who was a healthcare worker with PCR-confirmed SARS-CoV-2 infection or an uninfected control (not recorded which). The V gene is TRBV6-5 and the J gene is TRBJ1-5; the best D guess is TRBD1, with 5 bases matching. The CDR3 protein sequence reads: CASSLGQGYRQPQHF. The nucleotide sequence is TGTGCCAGCAGTTTGGGGCAGGGTTATCGTCAGCCCCAGCATTTT.